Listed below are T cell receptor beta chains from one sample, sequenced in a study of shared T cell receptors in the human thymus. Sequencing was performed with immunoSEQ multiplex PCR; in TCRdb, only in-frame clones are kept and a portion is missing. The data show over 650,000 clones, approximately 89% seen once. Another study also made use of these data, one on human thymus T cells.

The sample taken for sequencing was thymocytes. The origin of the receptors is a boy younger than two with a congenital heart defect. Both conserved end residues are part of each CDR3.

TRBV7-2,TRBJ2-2,CASSLAPRGINTGELFF
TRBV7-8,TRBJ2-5,CASSSGGQETQYF
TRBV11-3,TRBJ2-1,CASSPSGGAFNEQFF
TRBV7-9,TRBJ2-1,CASSLDGSNSYNEQFF
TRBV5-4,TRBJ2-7,CASSLWESLSEQYF
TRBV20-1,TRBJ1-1,CKDNLNTEAFF
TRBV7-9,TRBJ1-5,CASSFDRGGLNQPQHF
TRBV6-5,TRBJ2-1,CASRGTSPYNEQFF
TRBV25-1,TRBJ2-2,CASSGPLAGETGELFF
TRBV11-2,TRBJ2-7,CASSLRQGVEQYF
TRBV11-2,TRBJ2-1,CASSKIRLAGGEYNEQFF
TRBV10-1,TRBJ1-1,CASSESGQAENTEAFF
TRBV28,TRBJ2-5,CATVGSRREVETQYF
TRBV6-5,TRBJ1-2,CASSYSRQGAYGYTF
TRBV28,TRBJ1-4,CASSSWDRPRGEKLFF
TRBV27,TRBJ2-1,CASSLGGIEQFF
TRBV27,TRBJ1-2,CASSLSLDSLNHGYTF
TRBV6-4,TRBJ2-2,CASSPGQGSLTGELFF
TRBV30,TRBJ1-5,CAWSVRGNQPQHF
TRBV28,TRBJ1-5,CASAHGRGNQPQHF